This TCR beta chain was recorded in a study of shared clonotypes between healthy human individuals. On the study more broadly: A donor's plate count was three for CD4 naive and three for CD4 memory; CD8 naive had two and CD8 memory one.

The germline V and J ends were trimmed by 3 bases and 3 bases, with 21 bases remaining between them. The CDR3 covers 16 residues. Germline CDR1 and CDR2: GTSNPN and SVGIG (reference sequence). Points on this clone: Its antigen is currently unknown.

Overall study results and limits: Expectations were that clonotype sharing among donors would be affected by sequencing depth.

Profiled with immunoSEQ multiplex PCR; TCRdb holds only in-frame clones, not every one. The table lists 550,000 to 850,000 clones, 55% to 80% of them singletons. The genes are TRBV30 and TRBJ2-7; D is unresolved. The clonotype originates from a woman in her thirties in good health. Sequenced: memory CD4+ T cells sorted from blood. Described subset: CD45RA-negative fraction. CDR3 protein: CAWSQNRVRSHYEQYF. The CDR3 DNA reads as TGTGCCTGGAGCCAAAACCGGGTCCGGTCACACTACGAGCAGTACTTC.